This TCR beta chain stems from a study of cytomegalovirus exposure and HLA in healthy donors. Overall study results and limits: Reportedly, TCR beta sequences accurately predicted HLA-A and HLA-B alleles in most subjects.

Healthy individuals who donated bone marrow served as the donors. In the PCR, 60 Vbeta and 13 Jbeta primers were used. Some clones are missing from TCRdb's copy, which holds only in-frame ones; the method was immunoSEQ multiplex PCR. The table lists approximately 200,000 clones, less than 80% of them singletons. Concerning this clone: Its specificity is unknown. No conserved phenylalanine or tryptophan ends this CDR3, so it is likely a read error.

V was pared by 1 base and J by 6 bases, with 13 bases between. Germline V gene data show CDR1 as SGDLS and CDR2 as YYNGEE. The CDR3 consists of 14 residues. The source material was PBMCs. This chain links TRBV9 with TRBJ1-2; no reliable D call. The receptor's source is a woman aged 25 to 39 in good health and CMV-seropositive. The CDR3 spells CASSVSSGSNGYTL. For the CDR3, the DNA is TGTGCCAGCAGCGTATCGTCGGGGAGCAATGGCTACACCCTC.